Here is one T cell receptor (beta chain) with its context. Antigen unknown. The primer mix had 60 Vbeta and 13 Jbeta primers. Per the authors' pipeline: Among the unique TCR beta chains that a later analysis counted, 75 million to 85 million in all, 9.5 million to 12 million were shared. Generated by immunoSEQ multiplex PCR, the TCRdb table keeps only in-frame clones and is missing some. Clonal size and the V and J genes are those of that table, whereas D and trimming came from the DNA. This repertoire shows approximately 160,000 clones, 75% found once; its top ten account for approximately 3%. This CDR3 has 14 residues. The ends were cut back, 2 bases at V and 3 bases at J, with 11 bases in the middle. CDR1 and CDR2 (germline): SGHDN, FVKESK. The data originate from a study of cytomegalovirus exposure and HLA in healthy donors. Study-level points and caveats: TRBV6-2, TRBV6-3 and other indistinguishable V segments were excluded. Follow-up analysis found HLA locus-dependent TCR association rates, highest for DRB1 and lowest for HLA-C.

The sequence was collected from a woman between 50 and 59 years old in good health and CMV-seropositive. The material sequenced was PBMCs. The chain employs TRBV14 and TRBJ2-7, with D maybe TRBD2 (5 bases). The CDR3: CASSQNHGGYEQYF. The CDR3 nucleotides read TGTGCCAGCAGCCAAAACCACGGAGGCTACGAGCAGTACTTC.